Presented here are 17 T cell receptor beta chains from one specimen sequenced in a study of blood T cells in healthy people across ages. PCR was performed a second time for roughly 7 to 12 cycles using a sample-barcoded 5' primer and a J-beta primer mix. TCRdb reprocessed the 5' RACE reads with MiXCR, giving one entry per CDR3 protein. The sample includes 500,000 to 600,000 distinct CDR3 sequences, approximately 30% of them seen just once. The sample comprised blood. These receptors all stem from a woman aged 65 to 85 in good health.

This clonotype has just a few counts. The J gene is TRBJ2-1, the V gene TRBV18; D not certain. The V gene's germline CDR1 is KGHSH and CDR2 LQKENI. The CDR3 loop spans 15 amino acids. Deletions cut 3 bases from V and 0 bases from J, with 9 bases between. The chain's CDR3 is CASSPKQPSYNEQFF. The CDR3 nucleotides are TGTGCCAGCTCACCCAAGCAGCCCTCCTACAATGAGCAGTTCTTC.

The chain is built from TRBV20-1 and TRBJ1-2, with 7 bases fitting TRBD1. CDR3 length equals 15 residues. Germline lookup yields CDR1 DFQATT and CDR2 SNEGSKA (reference sequence). Trimming cost V 5 bases and J 5 bases; bases outside gene matches: 14. The CDR3 spells CSAPQGGTIQYGYTF. The CDR3 DNA reads as TGCAGTGCTCCGCAGGGGGGGACTATCCAATATGGCTACACCTTC.

This clonotype appeared many times. The chain is built from TRBV5-1 and TRBJ2-4; 7 bases align to TRBD1. The CDR3 extends over 15 amino acids. V was pared by 1 base and J by 6 bases, with 7 bases of the junction left unmatched. Germline CDR1 SGHRS, CDR2 YFSETQ. CDR3 bases: TGCGCCAGCAGCTTGACCGGGACAGCCCCAAACATTCAGTACTTC. This encodes CASSLTGTAPNIQYF.

A few counts support this clonotype. The chain combines TRBV4-2 with TRBJ2-7, with D possibly being TRBD1 (6 bases). The V gene lost 4 bases and the J gene lost 3 bases, with 28 bases spanning the gap. The CDR3 extends over 19 amino acids. From germline, CDR1 is LGHNA and CDR2 YNFKEQ. DNA of the CDR3: TGTGCCAGCAGCCTTTCTTGGGGGCCAACAGGGACCGGGGACTACGAGCAGTACTTC. Its translation is CASSLSWGPTGTGDYEQYF.

In the case of this clonotype: The junction does not match germline at one end; this may be a read error. The chain employs TRBV7-3 and TRBJ1-1; D perhaps matches TRBD1 (5 bases). The germline CDR1 and CDR2 sequences are SGHTA and FQGTGA. The CDR3 has 13 residues. CDR3 DNA: TGTGCCAGCTCCCAGCAGGGTAACACTGAAGCTCTCTTT. Translation gives CASSQQGNTEALF.

This chain joins TRBV7-2 and TRBJ2-7; 10 bases map to TRBD2. There are 15 residues in the CDR3. V dropped 3 bases and J dropped 0; count of bases not matched to a gene: 2. Germline lookup yields CDR1 SGHTA and CDR2 FQGNSA. CDR3 DNA sequence: TGTGCCAGCAGCTTTACTAGCGGGGTCTCCTACGAGCAGTACTTC. As protein: CASSFTSGVSYEQYF. The entire variable domain, with the rest obtained from reference TRBV7-2 and TRBJ2-7, is as follows: GAGVSQSPSNKVTEKGKDVELRCDPISGHTALYWYRQSLGQGLEFLIYFQGNSAPDKSGLPSDRFSAERTGGSVSTLTIQRTQQEDSAVYLCASSFTSGVSYEQYFGPGTRLTVT.

This clonotype was observed a single time. The CDR3 bases are TGTGCCAGCAGCATTCGACAGCAAATAGCCAAAAACATTCAGTACTTC. This sequence encodes CASSIRQQIAKNIQYF. The chain uses TRBV13 and TRBJ2-4; possibly TRBD1 for D (5 bases). Germline V lookup: CDR1 PRHDT, CDR2 FYEKMQ (reference sequence). CDR3 length: 16 amino acids. Trimming stripped 5 bases from V and 0 bases from J, with 14 bases between.

This clonotype has just a few counts. The germline gene is not matched at one end of the junction; a read error may be the cause. This chain joins TRBV10-3 and TRBJ2-7; TRBD2 aligns across 9 bases. The CDR3 has 14 residues. CDR1 and CDR2 (germline): ENHRY, SYGVKD. The CDR3 protein is CAVRSSGGSYEQYF. CDR3 nucleotides: TGTGCCGTCAGGAGTAGCGGGGGTTCCTACGAGCAGTACTTC.

V gene TRBV20-1 combines with J gene TRBJ1-5; 7 bases align to TRBD1. Trimming took 6 bases from V and 6 from J; bases not matched to a gene: 8. Germline V gene lookup returns CDR1 DFQATT and CDR2 SNEGSKA (reference sequence). The length of the CDR3 is 13 residues. The chain's CDR3 is CSANYDRAQPQHF. CDR3 in DNA: TGCAGTGCGAACTACGACAGGGCTCAGCCCCAGCATTTT.

V is TRBV7-2 and J is TRBJ2-5; no clear D gene. CDR3 length: 13 amino acids. The germline V gene encodes CDR1 SGHTA and CDR2 FQGNSA. The V end lost 10 bases, the J end lost 2 bases, and 14 bases lay between the germline ends. This CDR3 reads CATMRSTQETQYF. DNA for the CDR3: TGTGCCACCATGAGGAGCACTCAAGAGACCCAGTACTTC. The full variable domain, its missing parts supplied by reference TRBV7-2 and TRBJ2-5, is GAGVSQSPSNKVTEKGKDVELRCDPISGHTALYWYRQSLGQGLEFLIYFQGNSAPDKSGLPSDRFSAERTGGSVSTLTIQRTQQEDSAVYLCATMRSTQETQYFGPGTRLLVL.

This chain links TRBV7-9 with TRBJ2-7, with 7 positions matching TRBD1. Germline V gene lookup returns CDR1 SEHNR and CDR2 FQNEAQ (reference sequence). With V trimmed by 1 base and J by 4 bases, 4 bases remained unmatched. This CDR3 has 14 residues. This CDR3 reads CASSLEGGIYEQYF. The CDR3 DNA reads TGTGCCAGCAGCTTAGAAGGGGGCATTTACGAGCAGTACTTC.

In the case of this clonotype: The junction departs from germline at one end; a sequencing error may be responsible. The V gene is TRBV6-1, the J gene TRBJ1-1, with no clear D. CDR3 length: 13 amino acids. The germline V gene has CDR1 MNHNS and CDR2 SASEGT. CDR3 region: CTSSVSLNTEAFF. For the CDR3, the DNA is TGTACCAGCAGTGTTTCTCTGAACACTGAAGCTTTCTTT.

The CDR3 nucleotides are TGTGCCAGCAGTTACTCGACTATCACTGAAGCTTTCTTT. The encoded protein is CASSYSTITEAFF. The chain combines TRBV6-6 with TRBJ1-1; no definite D call. CDR1 MNHNY and CDR2 SVGAGI come from the germline V gene (reference sequence). The CDR3 contains 13 residues. V was trimmed by 0 bases and J by 4 bases, leaving 6 bases between them.

This clonotype was counted a few times. V usage is TRBV5-1 and J usage is TRBJ2-5; 8 bases match TRBD2. TRBJ2-1 explains the end of the DNA better; the J call may be wrong. Germline loops: CDR1 SGHRS, CDR2 YFSETQ. The CDR3 sequence is 16 residues long. Here the CDR3 DNA reads TGCGCCAGCAGCTCTAGATCGGGGGGGAGCTACAATGAGCAGTTCTTC. It encodes CASSSRSGGSYNEQFF.

V is TRBV12-3 or TRBV12-4 and J is TRBJ2-1, with 7 positions matching TRBD1. The CDR3 contains 16 residues. J was trimmed by 3 bases and V by 6 bases; bases with no gene match: 11. CDR3 bases: TGTGCCAGCAGCCTTTTAACAGGGGTCCACTACAATGAGCAGTTCTTC. Its protein is CASSLLTGVHYNEQFF.

This clonotype appeared many times. This chain connects TRBV6-6 to TRBJ1-1; D not resolved. The CDR3 is 12 residues long. The germline V and J ends were trimmed by 8 bases and 8 bases, with 15 bases remaining between them. Germline-derived CDR1 and CDR2 are MNHNY and SVGAGI (reference sequence). Here the CDR3 DNA reads TGTGCCAGCTGGGGTCACCAGATCGAAGCTTTCTTT. Its translation: CASWGHQIEAFF.

This clonotype has just a few counts. This rearrangement joins TRBV10-3 to TRBJ1-5; unclear D gene. The CDR3 sequence is 14 residues long. Germline CDR1 ENHRY, CDR2 SYGVKD. Deletions cut 8 bases from V and 0 bases from J, with 11 bases between. This CDR3 is CAIGGRDSNQPQHF. The CDR3 nucleotides are TGTGCCATCGGCGGCAGAGATAGCAATCAGCCCCAGCATTTT.